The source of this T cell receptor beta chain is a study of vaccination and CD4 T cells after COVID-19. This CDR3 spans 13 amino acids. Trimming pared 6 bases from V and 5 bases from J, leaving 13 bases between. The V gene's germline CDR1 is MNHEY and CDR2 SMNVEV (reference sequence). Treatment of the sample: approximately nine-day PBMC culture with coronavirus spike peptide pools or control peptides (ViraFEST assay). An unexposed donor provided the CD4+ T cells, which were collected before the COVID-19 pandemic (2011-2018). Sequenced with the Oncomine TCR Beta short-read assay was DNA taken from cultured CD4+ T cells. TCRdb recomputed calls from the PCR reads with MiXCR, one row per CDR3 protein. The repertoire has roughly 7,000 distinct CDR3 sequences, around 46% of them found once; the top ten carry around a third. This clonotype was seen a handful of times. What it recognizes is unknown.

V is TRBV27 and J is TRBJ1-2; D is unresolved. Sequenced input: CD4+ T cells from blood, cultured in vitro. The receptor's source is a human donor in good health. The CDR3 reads CASRAGLTYGYTF. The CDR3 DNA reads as TGTGCCAGCAGAGCGGGCCTAACATATGGCTACACCTTC.